The 21 T cell receptor beta chains below come from one sample, sequenced in a study of monozygotic twins with inflammatory bowel disease. TCRdb reprocessed the 5' RACE reads and reports one entry per CDR3 protein, with no DNA. This listing includes under 130,000 distinct CDR3 sequences. Material for sequencing was blood. Receptor source: a human donor with ulcerative colitis or Crohn's disease, or a healthy co-twin of an affected twin (not recorded which).

J is TRBJ2-5 and V is TRBV7-9. From germline, CDR1 is SEHNR and CDR2 FQNEAQ (reference sequence). The CDR3 is 13 residues long. The CDR3 sequence is CASSRMYQETQYF.

This chain connects TRBV7-2 to TRBJ2-2; TCRdb selects TRBD2, and the lack of DNA leaves this call unchecked. The V gene's germline CDR1 is SGHTA and CDR2 FQGNSA. CDR3 length equals 15 residues. CDR3: CASRSPSGSPGELFF.

The rearrangement joins TRBV3-1 to TRBJ2-6. CDR3 length equals 15 residues. Germline-derived CDR1 and CDR2 are LGHDT and YNNKEL (reference sequence). This CDR3 is CASSQGGSGANVLTF.

The V and J genes are TRBV5-6 and TRBJ1-2; TCRdb selects TRBD1, and the lack of DNA leaves this call unchecked. In germline, CDR1 is SGHDT, CDR2 YYEEEE. The CDR3 sequence is 11 residues long. This CDR3 is CASTGQDGYTF.

V and J are TRBV13 and TRBJ2-7. The CDR3 is 14 amino acids. From germline, CDR1 is PRHDT and CDR2 FYEKMQ (reference sequence). This chain's CDR3 is CASSRGRQNYEQYF.

The CDR3: CASSLRGRMNTEAFF. The chain employs TRBV12-3 or TRBV12-4 and TRBJ1-1. The CDR3 extends over 15 amino acids.

This chain joins TRBV7-6 and TRBJ2-1; TCRdb selects TRBD1, and the lack of DNA leaves this call unchecked. This CDR3 spans 17 amino acids. The germline V gene has CDR1 SGHVS and CDR2 FNYEAQ. CDR3 amino acids: CASSFLGGQGANNEQFF. Together with reference TRBV7-6 and TRBJ2-1, the CDR3 gives the full variable domain: GAGVSQSPRYKVTKRGQDVALRCDPISGHVSLYWYRQALGQGPEFLTYFNYEAQQDKSGLPNDRFSAERPEGSISTLTIQRTEQRDSAMYRCASSFLGGQGANNEQFFGPGTRLTVL.

This chain uses TRBV20-1 with TRBJ1-1; TCRdb's assignment of TRBD1 cannot be checked, as there is no DNA. The germline gives CDR1 DFQATT, CDR2 SNEGSKA (reference sequence). The CDR3 totals 15 residues. The chain's CDR3 is CSAAGTGTRSTEAFF.

The chain employs TRBV6-5 and TRBJ1-3; TCRdb outputs TRBD1, but without DNA this stays unchecked. CDR3 length: 13 amino acids. Looked up from germline, CDR1 is MNHEY and CDR2 is SVGAGI. The chain's CDR3 is CASSQTGPNTIYF.

The CDR3 protein is CASSSLRTYEQYF. This chain joins TRBV6-2 or TRBV6-3 and TRBJ2-7. The CDR3 totals 13 residues. From germline, CDR1 is MNHEY and CDR2 SVGEGT.

The chain combines TRBV12-3 or TRBV12-4 with TRBJ2-7; TCRdb's D call, TRBD2, is unchecked because there is no DNA. The CDR3 extends over 14 amino acids. CDR3: CASSLGGGVDEQYF.

The chain joins TRBV12-3 or TRBV12-4 to TRBJ2-6; TCRdb's D call of TRBD1 is untestable without DNA. The CDR3 totals 19 residues. The CDR3 spells CATTYKGTGPNSGANVLTF.

This chain uses TRBV12-5 with TRBJ1-2; the TCRdb call, TRBD1, lacks DNA for checking. Germline CDR1 LGHNT, CDR2 FRNRAP. This CDR3 region has 15 residues. CDR3 residues: CASGFGTGEDYGYTF.

The CDR3 region is CASSLVAGGPLNEQFF. J is TRBJ2-1 and V is TRBV7-2; the D gene TCRdb calls, TRBD2, cannot be checked with no DNA. Germline CDR1 is SGHTA and CDR2 is FQGNSA. The CDR3 extends over 16 amino acids.

The rearrangement uses TRBV5-4 and TRBJ2-5; TCRdb proposes TRBD1, but this gene call is untestable without DNA. Germline-derived CDR1 and CDR2 are SGHNT and YYREEE (reference sequence). The CDR3 is made up of 13 amino acids. CDR3 loop: CASSFWGRKTQYF.

The genes are TRBV5-1 and TRBJ1-1. Germline V gene lookup returns CDR1 SGHRS and CDR2 YFSETQ. The CDR3 runs 15 residues. The CDR3 here is CASSLGVGRWTEAFF.

The J gene is TRBJ2-5, the V gene TRBV29-1. Germline V gene sequence: CDR1 SQVTM, CDR2 ANQGSEA. The CDR3 extends over 13 amino acids. The CDR3 loop reads CSVEGIFGETQYF.

The gene calls are TRBV12-5 and TRBJ2-5; without DNA, the TCRdb call of TRBD2 cannot be checked. The CDR3 is 16 residues long. Germline lookup yields CDR1 LGHNT and CDR2 FRNRAP. The CDR3 reads CASGLWVAGAQETQYF.

The chain recombines TRBV10-3 with TRBJ2-3; absent DNA, TCRdb's TRBD1 call cannot be checked. Germline CDR1 ENHRY, CDR2 SYGVKD. The length of the CDR3 is 17 residues. The CDR3 loop reads CAISEPAPGTLGDTQYF.

This CDR3 reads CASSLEGSKNTEAFF. The rearrangement links TRBV5-1 to TRBJ1-1. The germline gives CDR1 SGHRS, CDR2 YFSETQ. The CDR3 is made up of 15 amino acids.

The V call is TRBV5-1, the J call TRBJ2-1; TCRdb designates TRBD1, a call that cannot be tested without DNA. The CDR3 has 15 residues. From germline, CDR1 is SGHRS and CDR2 YFSETQ. The CDR3 sequence: CASSSPGFAYNEQFF. Complete variable domain (other parts from reference TRBV5-1 and TRBJ2-1): KAGVTQTPRYLIKTRGQQVTLSCSPISGHRSVSWYQQTPGQGLQFLFEYFSETQRNKGNFPGRFSGRQFSNSRSEMNVSTLELGDSALYLCASSSPGFAYNEQFFGPGTRLTVL.